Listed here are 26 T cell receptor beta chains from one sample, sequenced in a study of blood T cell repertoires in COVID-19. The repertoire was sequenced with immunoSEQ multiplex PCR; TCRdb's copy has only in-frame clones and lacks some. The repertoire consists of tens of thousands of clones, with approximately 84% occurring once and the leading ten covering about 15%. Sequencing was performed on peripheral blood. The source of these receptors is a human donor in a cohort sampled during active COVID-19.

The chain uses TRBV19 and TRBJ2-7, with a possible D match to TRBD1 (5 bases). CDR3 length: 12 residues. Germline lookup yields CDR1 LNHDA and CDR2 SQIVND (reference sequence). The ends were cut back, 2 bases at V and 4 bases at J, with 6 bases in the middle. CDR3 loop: CASSISGYEQYF. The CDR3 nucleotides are TGTGCCAGTAGTATATCAGGGTACGAGCAGTACTTC.

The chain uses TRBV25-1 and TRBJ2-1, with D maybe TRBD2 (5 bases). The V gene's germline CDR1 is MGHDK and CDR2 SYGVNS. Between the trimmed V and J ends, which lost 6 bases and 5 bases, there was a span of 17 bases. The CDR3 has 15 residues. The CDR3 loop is CASSVTGIPNNEQFF. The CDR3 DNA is TGTGCCAGCAGCGTAACCGGGATCCCAAACAATGAGCAGTTCTTC. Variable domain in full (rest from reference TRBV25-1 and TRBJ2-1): EADIYQTPRYLVIGTGKKITLECSQTMGHDKMYWYQQDPGMELHLIHYSYGVNSTEKGDLSSESTVSRIRTEHFPLTLESARPSHTSQYLCASSVTGIPNNEQFFGPGTRLTVL.

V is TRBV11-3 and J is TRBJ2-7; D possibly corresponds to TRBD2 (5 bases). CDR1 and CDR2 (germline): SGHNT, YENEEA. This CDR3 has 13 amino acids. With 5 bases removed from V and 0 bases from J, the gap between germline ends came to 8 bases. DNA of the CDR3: TGTGCCAGCAGCATGGGGAGCTCCTACGAGCAGTACTTC. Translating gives CASSMGSSYEQYF. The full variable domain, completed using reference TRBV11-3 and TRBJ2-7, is EAGVVQSPRYKIIEKKQPVAFWCNPISGHNTLYWYLQNLGQGPELLIRYENEEAVDDSQLPKDRFSAERLKGVDSTLKIQPAELGDSAVYLCASSMGSSYEQYFGPGTRLTVT.

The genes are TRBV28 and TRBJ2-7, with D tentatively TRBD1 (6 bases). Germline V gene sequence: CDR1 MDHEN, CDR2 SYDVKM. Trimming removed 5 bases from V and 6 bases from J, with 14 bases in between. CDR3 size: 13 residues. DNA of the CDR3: TGTGCCAGCAGTGTTCGGACAGATCGCGAGCAGTACTTC. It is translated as CASSVRTDREQYF.

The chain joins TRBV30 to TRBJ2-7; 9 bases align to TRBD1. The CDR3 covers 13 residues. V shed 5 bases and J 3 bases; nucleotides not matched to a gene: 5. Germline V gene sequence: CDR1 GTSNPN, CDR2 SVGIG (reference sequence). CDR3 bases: TGTGCCTGGGAGCCGGGACAGGGCTACGAGCAGTACTTC. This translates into CAWEPGQGYEQYF. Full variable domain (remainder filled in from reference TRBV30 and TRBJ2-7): SQTIHQWPATLVQPVGSPLSLECTVEGTSNPNLYWYRQAAGRGLQLLFYSVGIGQISSEVPQNLSASRPQDRQFILSSKKLLLSDSGFYLCAWEPGQGYEQYFGPGTRLTVT.

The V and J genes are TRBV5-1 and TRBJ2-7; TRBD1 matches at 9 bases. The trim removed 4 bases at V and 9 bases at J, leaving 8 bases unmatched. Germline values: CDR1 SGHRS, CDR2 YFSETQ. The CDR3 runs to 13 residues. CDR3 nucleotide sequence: TGCGCCAGCAGCCAAAATGACAGGGGGGCGCAGTACTTC. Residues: CASSQNDRGAQYF.

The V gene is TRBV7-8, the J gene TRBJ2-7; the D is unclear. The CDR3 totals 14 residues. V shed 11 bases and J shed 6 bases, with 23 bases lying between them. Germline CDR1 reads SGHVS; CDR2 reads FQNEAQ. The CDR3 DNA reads TGTGCCCCGCCAGAGCGACCCTCCCCTAGCGAGCAGTACTTC. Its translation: CAPPERPSPSEQYF. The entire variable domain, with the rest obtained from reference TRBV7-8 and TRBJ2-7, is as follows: GAGVSQSPRYKVAKRGQDVALRCDPISGHVSLFWYQQALGQGPEFLTYFQNEAQLDKSGLPSDRFFAERPEGSVSTLKIQRTQQEDSAVYLCAPPERPSPSEQYFGPGTRLTVT.

CDR3 DNA sequence: TGTGCCAGCAGTCATCACGACAGCGCCTACGAGCAGTACTTC. This sequence encodes CASSHHDSAYEQYF. The gene calls are TRBV27 and TRBJ2-7; a possible D gene is TRBD1 (5 bases). The germline CDR1 and CDR2 sequences are MNHEY and SMNVEV (reference sequence). The CDR3 contains 14 residues. V lost 5 bases and J 2 bases, leaving 13 bases between the germline ends.

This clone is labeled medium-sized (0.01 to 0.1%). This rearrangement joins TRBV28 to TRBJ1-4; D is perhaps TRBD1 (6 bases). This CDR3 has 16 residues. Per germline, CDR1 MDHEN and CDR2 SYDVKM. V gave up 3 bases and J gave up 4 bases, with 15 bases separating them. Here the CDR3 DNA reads TGTGCCAGCAGTTTCTCGGACAGCCTGATTAATGAAAAACTGTTTTTT. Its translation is CASSFSDSLINEKLFF.

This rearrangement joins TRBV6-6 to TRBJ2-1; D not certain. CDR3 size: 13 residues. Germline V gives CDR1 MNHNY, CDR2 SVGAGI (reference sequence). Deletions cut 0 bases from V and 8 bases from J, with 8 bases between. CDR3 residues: CASSYSNGHEQFF. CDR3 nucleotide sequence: TGTGCCAGCAGTTACTCGAATGGGCATGAGCAGTTCTTC.

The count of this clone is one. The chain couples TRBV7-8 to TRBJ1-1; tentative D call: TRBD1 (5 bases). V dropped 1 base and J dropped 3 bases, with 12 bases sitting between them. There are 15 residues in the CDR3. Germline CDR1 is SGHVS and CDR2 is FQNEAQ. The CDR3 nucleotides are TGTGCCAGCAGCTTAGATCCCAGGGAGGACACTGAAGCTTTCTTT. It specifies CASSLDPREDTEAFF.

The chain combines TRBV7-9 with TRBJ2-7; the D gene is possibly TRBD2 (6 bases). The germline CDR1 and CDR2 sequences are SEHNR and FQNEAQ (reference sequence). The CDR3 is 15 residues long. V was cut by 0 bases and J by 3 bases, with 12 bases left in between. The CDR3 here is CASSLAASVYYEQYF. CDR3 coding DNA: TGTGCCAGCAGCTTAGCGGCTAGCGTGTACTACGAGCAGTACTTC.

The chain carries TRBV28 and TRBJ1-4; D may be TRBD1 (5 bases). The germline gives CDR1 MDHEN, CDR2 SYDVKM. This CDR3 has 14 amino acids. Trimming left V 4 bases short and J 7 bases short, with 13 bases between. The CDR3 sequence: CASSYGKRGEKLFF. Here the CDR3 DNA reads TGTGCCAGCAGTTATGGGAAAAGGGGTGAAAAACTGTTTTTT.

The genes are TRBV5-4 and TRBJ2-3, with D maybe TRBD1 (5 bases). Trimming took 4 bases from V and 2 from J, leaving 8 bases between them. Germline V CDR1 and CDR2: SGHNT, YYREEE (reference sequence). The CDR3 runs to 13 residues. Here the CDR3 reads CASSVTDTDTQYF. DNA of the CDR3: TGTGCCAGCAGCGTGACAGACACAGATACGCAGTATTTT.

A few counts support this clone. The CDR3 coding sequence is TGTGCCAGCAGCTTGGGAGGGGGCTCTGGAAACACCATATATTTT. Encoded protein: CASSLGGGSGNTIYF. This chain joins TRBV5-8 and TRBJ1-3; D is perhaps TRBD1 (6 bases). V lost 0 bases and J 0 bases, leaving 7 bases between the germline ends. Germline V gives CDR1 SGHTS, CDR2 YDEGEE. CDR3 size: 15 residues.

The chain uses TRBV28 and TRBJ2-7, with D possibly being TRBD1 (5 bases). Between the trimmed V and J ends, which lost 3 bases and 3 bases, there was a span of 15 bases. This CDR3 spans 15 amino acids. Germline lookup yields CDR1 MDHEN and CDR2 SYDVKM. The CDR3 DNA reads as TGTGCCAGCAGTTTCGCAGGGTCACTGGGCTACGAGCAGTACTTC. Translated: CASSFAGSLGYEQYF.

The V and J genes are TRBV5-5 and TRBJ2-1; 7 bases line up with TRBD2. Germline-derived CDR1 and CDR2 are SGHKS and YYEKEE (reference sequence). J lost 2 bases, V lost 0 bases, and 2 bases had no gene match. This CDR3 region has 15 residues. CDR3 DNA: TGTGCCAGCAGCTTGGGACTAGCTCCCTACAATGAGCAGTTCTTC. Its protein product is CASSLGLAPYNEQFF.

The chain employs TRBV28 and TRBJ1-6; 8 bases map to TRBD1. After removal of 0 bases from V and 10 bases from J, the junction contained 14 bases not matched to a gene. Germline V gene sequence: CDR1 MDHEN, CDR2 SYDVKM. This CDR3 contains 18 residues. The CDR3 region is CASSLWMTGAAIISPLHF. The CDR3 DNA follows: TGTGCCAGCAGTTTATGGATGACAGGGGCCGCAATAATATCACCCCTCCACTTT.

The chain's CDR3 is CASSPTGPNEKLFF. CDR3 DNA: TGTGCCAGCAGCCCTACAGGGCCCAATGAAAAACTGTTTTTT. This chain links TRBV7-9 with TRBJ1-4; D perhaps matches TRBD1 (6 bases). This CDR3 is built from 14 residues. V was pared by 5 bases and J by 5 bases, with 12 bases between. Germline lookup yields CDR1 SEHNR and CDR2 FQNEAQ (reference sequence). Full variable domain (missing parts from reference TRBV7-9 and TRBJ1-4): DTGVSQNPRHKITKRGQNVTFRCDPISEHNRLYWYRQTLGQGPEFLTYFQNEAQLEKSRLLSDRFSAERPKGSFSTLEIQRTEQGDSAMYLCASSPTGPNEKLFFGSGTQLSVL.

The CDR3 spells CASSQQGPPNEQFF. The CDR3 bases are TGTGCCAGCTCCCAGCAGGGGCCCCCCAATGAGCAGTTCTTC. The chain links TRBV18 to TRBJ2-1; possibly TRBD1 for D (6 bases). V was shortened by 6 bases and J by 6 bases, with 15 bases between the two germline ends. This CDR3 is 14 amino acids long. CDR1 is KGHSH and CDR2 is LQKENI in the germline V gene.

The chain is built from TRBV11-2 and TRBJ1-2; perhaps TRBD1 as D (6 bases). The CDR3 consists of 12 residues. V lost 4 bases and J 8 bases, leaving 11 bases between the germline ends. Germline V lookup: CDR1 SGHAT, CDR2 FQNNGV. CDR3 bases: TGTGCCAGCAGCTCGGACAGCTGGGGCTACACCTTC. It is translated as CASSSDSWGYTF.

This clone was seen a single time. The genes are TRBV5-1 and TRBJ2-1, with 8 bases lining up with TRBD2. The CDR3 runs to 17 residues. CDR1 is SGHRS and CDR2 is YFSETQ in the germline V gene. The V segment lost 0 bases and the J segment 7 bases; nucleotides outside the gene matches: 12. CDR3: CASSLASGGLLRNEQFF. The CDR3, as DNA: TGCGCCAGCAGCTTGGCCTCGGGAGGGCTCCTTAGGAATGAGCAGTTCTTC.

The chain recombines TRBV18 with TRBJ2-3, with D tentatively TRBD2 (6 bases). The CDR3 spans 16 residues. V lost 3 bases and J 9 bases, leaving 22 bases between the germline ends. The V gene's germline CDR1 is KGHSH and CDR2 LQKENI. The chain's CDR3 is CASSPPGTPTGGTQYF. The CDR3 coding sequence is TGTGCCAGCTCACCGCCGGGGACTCCTACCGGCGGAACGCAGTATTTT.

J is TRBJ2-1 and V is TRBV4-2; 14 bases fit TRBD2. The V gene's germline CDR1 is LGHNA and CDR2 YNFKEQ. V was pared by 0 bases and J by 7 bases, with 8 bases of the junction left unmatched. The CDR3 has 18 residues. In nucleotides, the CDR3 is TGTGCCAGCAGCCAAGATACCCGACTAGCGGGAGGGGGGAATGAGCAGTTCTTC. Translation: CASSQDTRLAGGGNEQFF.

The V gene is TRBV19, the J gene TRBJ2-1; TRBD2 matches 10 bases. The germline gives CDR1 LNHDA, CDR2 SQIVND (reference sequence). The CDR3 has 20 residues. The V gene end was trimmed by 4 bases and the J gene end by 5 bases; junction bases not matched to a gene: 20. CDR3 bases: TGTGCCAGTAGTAACTTTGAGCGGTCTAGCGGGAGCGGGTTTAACAATGAGCAGTTCTTC. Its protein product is CASSNFERSSGSGFNNEQFF.

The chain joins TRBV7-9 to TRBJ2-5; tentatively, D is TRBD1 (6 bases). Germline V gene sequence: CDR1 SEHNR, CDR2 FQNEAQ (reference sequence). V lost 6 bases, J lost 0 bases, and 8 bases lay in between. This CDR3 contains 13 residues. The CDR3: CASRKGDQETQYF. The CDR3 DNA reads TGTGCCAGCAGGAAGGGGGACCAAGAGACCCAGTACTTC.